This T cell receptor beta chain was observed in a study of shared clonotypes between healthy human individuals. This table comes from immunoSEQ multiplex PCR, and its TCRdb copy is limited to in-frame clones, with some not included. The data contain some 1,100,000 clones, around 78% of them seen just once; the ten biggest clones take up 0.52%. CD45RA+ naive and CD45RA-negative memory subsets were separated from CD4+ cells. With regard to this clone: Its antigen is not known.

Study conclusions and caveats: Shared across a few donors were 4% to 5% of the naive CD4 clonotypes. Incompleteness in sorted-subset sequencing, despite large depth, was shown by rarefaction.

Germline CDR1 reads SGHTA; CDR2 reads FQGTGA. Trimming cost V 6 bases and J 5 bases; bases outside gene matches: 6. This CDR3 has 14 amino acids. The genes are TRBV7-3 and TRBJ2-2, with 7 bases lining up with TRBD1. Sequenced sample: memory CD4+ T cells from PBMCs. The subset here: CD45RA-negative fraction. The TCR comes from a man aged 18 to 29 in good health. Some clones in this sample may be carry-over from other donors' samples. CDR3 sequence: CASRDQGVTGELFF. The CDR3 DNA reads as TGTGCCAGCAGGGATCAGGGGGTAACCGGGGAGCTGTTTTTT.